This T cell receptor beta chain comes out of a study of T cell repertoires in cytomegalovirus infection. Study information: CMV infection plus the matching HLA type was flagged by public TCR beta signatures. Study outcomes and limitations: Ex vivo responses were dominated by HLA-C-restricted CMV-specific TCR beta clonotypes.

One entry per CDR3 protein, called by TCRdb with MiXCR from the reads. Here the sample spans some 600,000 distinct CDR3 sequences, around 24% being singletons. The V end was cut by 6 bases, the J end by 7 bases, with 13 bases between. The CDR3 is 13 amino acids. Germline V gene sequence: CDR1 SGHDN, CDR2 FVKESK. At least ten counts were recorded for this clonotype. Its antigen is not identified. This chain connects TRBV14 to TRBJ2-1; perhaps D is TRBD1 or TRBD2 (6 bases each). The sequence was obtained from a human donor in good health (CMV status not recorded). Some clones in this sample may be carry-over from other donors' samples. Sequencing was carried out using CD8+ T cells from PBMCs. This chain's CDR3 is CASRGGLENEQFF. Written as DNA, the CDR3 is TGTGCCAGCAGGGGGGGCCTTGAGAATGAGCAGTTCTTC. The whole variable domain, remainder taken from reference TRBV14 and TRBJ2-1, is EAGVTQFPSHSVIEKGQTVTLRCDPISGHDNLYWYRRVMGKEIKFLLHFVKESKQDESGMPNNRFLAERTGGTYSTLKVQPAELEDSGVYFCASRGGLENEQFFGPGTRLTVL.